These 24 T cell receptor beta chains were all obtained from the same sample, sequenced in a study of cytomegalovirus exposure and HLA in healthy donors (TCRdb year 2017). Library preparation was by the immunoSEQ multiplex PCR assay. A mixture of 60 forward primers for TCR Vbeta segments and 13 reverse primers for TCR Jbeta segments was used in the multiplex PCR. TCRdb carries this immuneACCESS record with in-frame sequences only. Its versions omit some clonotypes, under half of them owing to an unresolved V gene in the studies checked, with the rest unexplained. In this sample the table shows about 130,000 clones, 65% to 85% of which occur a single time. The top ten clones comprise 3.5% to 4.5% of the sample. Sequencing used PBMCs. The receptors originated from a man between 18 and 29 years old in good health and CMV-seropositive.

The CDR3 DNA reads TGTGCCAGCAGTAGGGGATTAACGGGACAATCCTACAATGAGCAGTTCTTC. Its protein product is CASSRGLTGQSYNEQFF. This sequence joins TRBV25-1 and TRBJ2-1; tentatively, D is TRBD1 (6 bases). The germline V and J ends were trimmed by 5 bases and 1 base, with 18 bases remaining between them. The CDR3 is 17 amino acids. Germline values: CDR1 MGHDK, CDR2 SYGVNS.

The chain uses TRBV5-4 and TRBJ2-7, with 7 bases lining up with TRBD2. The CDR3 is 16 amino acids. Losses at the gene ends were 1 base for V and 7 bases for J; bases not matched to a gene: 14. CDR1 SGHNT and CDR2 YYREEE come from the germline V gene (reference sequence). The CDR3 DNA reads as TGTGCCAGCAGCTTGCTCCTCGGGGGAGGGTCGAGGGAGCAGTACTTC. This sequence encodes CASSLLLGGGSREQYF.

On this clone: Sequence at one end of the junction differs from germline and may be a read error. The rearrangement joins TRBV7-9 to TRBJ2-2; 8 nucleotides match TRBD2. This CDR3 has 16 amino acids. Germline V gives CDR1 SEHNR, CDR2 FQNEAQ (reference sequence). CDR3 sequence: CSSSDPGLVDTGELFF. The CDR3 DNA reads as TGTTCCAGCAGCGACCCGGGACTAGTTGACACCGGGGAGCTGTTTTTT.

This rearrangement joins TRBV5-1 to TRBJ2-2; 8 nucleotides agree with TRBD2. This CDR3 contains 13 residues. The J segment lost 6 bases and the V segment lost 4 bases, leaving 2 bases of the junction unmatched. From germline, CDR1 is SGHRS and CDR2 YFSETQ. CDR3 sequence reads: CASSPGGSGELFF. The CDR3 DNA reads TGCGCCAGCAGCCCGGGGGGGTCCGGGGAGCTGTTTTTT.

This chain links TRBV5-5 with TRBJ1-2; unclear D gene. Trimming removed 5 bases at V and 2 bases at J, with 10 bases between. The CDR3 loop spans 13 amino acids. Per germline, CDR1 SGHKS and CDR2 YYEKEE (reference sequence). This CDR3 reads CASRLSENYGYTF. CDR3 DNA sequence: TGTGCCAGCAGGTTAAGTGAGAACTATGGCTACACCTTC.

This clone came up once. The V and J genes are TRBV28 and TRBJ1-1; possible D gene TRBD1, 6 bases. The CDR3 length is 14 residues. The V and J ends lost 10 bases and 2 bases respectively, with 17 bases between them. CDR1 is MDHEN and CDR2 is SYDVKM in the germline V gene. CDR3 region: CATRRQGINTEAFF. CDR3 nucleotide sequence: TGTGCCACTCGCAGGCAGGGGATCAACACTGAAGCTTTCTTT. Full variable domain (rest looked up from reference TRBV28 and TRBJ1-1): DVKVTQSSRYLVKRTGEKVFLECVQDMDHENMFWYRQDPGLGLRLIYFSYDVKMKEKGDIPEGYSVSREKKERFSLILESASTNQTSMYLCATRRQGINTEAFFGQGTRLTVV.

CDR3 loop: CASSQGFGETYGYTF. Written as DNA, the CDR3 is TGCGCCAGCAGCCAAGGATTCGGGGAAACTTATGGCTACACCTTC. This chain joins TRBV4-1 and TRBJ1-2; D remains unclear. This CDR3 is built from 15 residues. Germline CDR1 and CDR2: MGHRA and YSYEKL. V was clipped by 1 base and J by 5 bases, with 14 bases between them.

The DNA for the CDR3 is TGTGCCAGCAGCTTCAGGGATATCGGAAACACCATATATTTT. Amino acids: CASSFRDIGNTIYF. V gene TRBV7-9 combines with J gene TRBJ1-3; D possibly corresponds to TRBD1 (5 bases). In germline, CDR1 is SEHNR, CDR2 FQNEAQ (reference sequence). This CDR3 region has 14 residues. Trimming took 3 bases from V and 4 from J, leaving 10 bases between them.

J is TRBJ1-2 and V is TRBV11-1; TRBD1 matches at 7 bases. Germline assignment: CDR1 SGHAT and CDR2 FQDESV (reference sequence). J gave up 0 bases and V 1 base, and 5 bases lay outside the gene matches. This CDR3 is built from 16 residues. The CDR3 DNA follows: TGTGCCAGCAGCTTAGATGAGGGGGCGTCTAACTATGGCTACACCTTC. This encodes CASSLDEGASNYGYTF.

The genes are TRBV11-2 and TRBJ2-7; 10 bases agree with TRBD1. Trimming removed 6 bases from V and 6 bases from J; junction bases left unmatched: 11. Germline CDR1 and CDR2: SGHAT and FQNNGV. This CDR3 comprises 15 residues. CDR3 sequence: CASSPYRDRGREQYF. The CDR3 DNA reads TGTGCCAGCAGTCCTTACCGGGACAGGGGACGCGAGCAGTACTTC.

V and J are TRBV7-2 and TRBJ2-3, with 10 bases aligning to TRBD1. The germline V gene encodes CDR1 SGHTA and CDR2 FQGNSA. Unmatched junction bases numbered 3, after V lost 5 bases and J lost 4 bases. The CDR3 contains 14 residues. The chain's CDR3 is CASSLGTGADTQYF. The CDR3, as DNA: TGTGCCAGCAGCCTCGGGACAGGGGCAGATACGCAGTATTTT.

V usage is TRBV7-2 and J usage is TRBJ2-7, with D maybe TRBD1 (6 bases). Germline CDR1 reads SGHTA; CDR2 reads FQGNSA. Trimming cost V 5 bases and J 6 bases, with 11 bases left between them. The CDR3 sequence is 12 residues long. The CDR3 loop is CASSHRVGEQYF. CDR3 sequence (DNA): TGTGCCAGCAGCCACAGGGTGGGCGAGCAGTACTTC.

This chain joins TRBV6-6 and TRBJ1-6; 8 bases match TRBD1. Germline CDR1 and CDR2: MNHNY and SVGAGI (reference sequence). Unmatched junction bases numbered 10, after V lost 2 bases and J lost 10 bases. The CDR3 totals 16 residues. The DNA of the CDR3 is TGTGCCAGCAGTTACGCAAAACAGGGGGATCGATCACCCCTCCACTTT. This gives the protein CASSYAKQGDRSPLHF.

The chain links TRBV4-1 to TRBJ2-1; the D gene is possibly TRBD2 (5 bases). CDR3 length equals 14 residues. Germline lookup yields CDR1 MGHRA and CDR2 YSYEKL. Trimming removed 3 bases at V and 6 bases at J, with 12 bases between. The chain's CDR3 is CASSHPGISNEQFF. The CDR3 nucleotides are TGCGCCAGCAGCCACCCCGGGATCTCCAATGAGCAGTTCTTC.

The chain couples TRBV29-1 to TRBJ2-5, with a tentative D call TRBD1 (5 bases). Germline loops: CDR1 SQVTM, CDR2 ANQGSEA. Trimming stripped 7 bases from V and 4 bases from J, with 10 bases between. The length of the CDR3 is 11 residues. The CDR3 sequence: CSAQGRETQYF. In DNA, the CDR3 is TGCAGCGCTCAGGGTCGAGAGACCCAGTACTTC.

The J gene is TRBJ2-5, the V gene TRBV4-3; 12 nucleotides line up with TRBD2. The germline CDR1 and CDR2 sequences are LGHNA and YSLEER. The CDR3 contains 16 residues. The ends lost 4 bases at V and 10 bases at J; junction bases unmatched: 13. The CDR3 spells CASSPNLAGGLDDQYF. CDR3 sequence (DNA): TGCGCCAGCAGCCCCAATCTAGCGGGGGGGCTTGATGACCAGTACTTC.

The gene calls are TRBV6-5 and TRBJ2-1, with TRBD2 matching over 7 bases. Trimming removed 6 bases from V and 9 bases from J; junction bases left unmatched: 8. The CDR3 runs 13 residues. Germline lookup yields CDR1 MNHEY and CDR2 SVGAGI. This CDR3 reads CASRPPSGGEQFF. In DNA form, the CDR3 reads TGTGCCAGCAGACCCCCTTCGGGAGGTGAGCAGTTCTTC.

The rearrangement joins TRBV11-3 to TRBJ1-1; D is unresolved. Deletions cut 5 bases from V and 0 bases from J, with 10 bases between. From germline, CDR1 is SGHNT and CDR2 YENEEA. CDR3 size: 14 residues. The CDR3 loop reads CASSPNNMNTEAFF. The CDR3 nucleotides read TGTGCCAGCAGCCCAAACAATATGAACACTGAAGCTTTCTTT.

V is TRBV6-1 and J is TRBJ1-1; 8 bases are a match to TRBD1. The CDR3 is made up of 15 amino acids. Per germline, CDR1 MNHNS and CDR2 SASEGT. J lost 5 bases, V lost 6 bases, and 11 bases had no gene match. The CDR3 DNA is TGTGCCAGCAGGATGGGCAGGGGGCTGGGAACTGAAGCTTTCTTT. Translation: CASRMGRGLGTEAFF.

The DNA for the CDR3 is TGTGCCAGCACGACGGACAGTCAAGAGAACATTCAGTACTTC. This sequence encodes CASTTDSQENIQYF. The rearrangement joins TRBV2 to TRBJ2-4, with D perhaps TRBD1 (6 bases). Trimming removed 7 bases at V and 7 bases at J, with 17 bases between. Germline V gives CDR1 SNHLY, CDR2 FYNNEI. The CDR3 runs 14 residues.

The chain is built from TRBV4-3 and TRBJ2-3; the match to TRBD1 covers 7 bases. This CDR3 has 20 amino acids. The germline gives CDR1 LGHNA, CDR2 YSLEER. Germline trimming cut 0 bases from V and 2 bases from J; bases unmatched to any gene: 17. The CDR3 DNA is TGCGCCAGCAGCCAAGATGGGGGACGGATGGGGACAGTAGTCACAGATACGCAGTATTTT. Its protein product is CASSQDGGRMGTVVTDTQYF.

The chain uses TRBV5-6 and TRBJ1-2; TRBD1 might be the D (5 bases). V dropped 1 base and J dropped 3 bases, with 13 bases sitting between them. In germline, CDR1 is SGHDT, CDR2 YYEEEE. This CDR3 has 15 residues. The CDR3 DNA is TGTGCCAGCAGCTTGCCAGGGCGAGCCGACTATGGCTACACCTTC. As protein: CASSLPGRADYGYTF.

The V and J genes are TRBV27 and TRBJ2-7; weak D call: TRBD1 (6 bases). The CDR3 has 14 amino acids. Germline V gives CDR1 MNHEY, CDR2 SMNVEV (reference sequence). V was shortened by 6 bases and J by 6 bases, with 18 bases between the two germline ends. The CDR3 reads CASSPGMGAGEQYF. The CDR3, as DNA: TGTGCCAGCAGCCCCGGGATGGGGGCGGGCGAGCAGTACTTC.

In its sample, this clone was seen a few times. The CDR3 DNA reads as TGTGCCAGCAGCTTTATACAGGGGGTTGAAGCTTTCTTT. Its protein product is CASSFIQGVEAFF. The V call is TRBV5-5, the J call TRBJ1-1, with 8 bases matching TRBD1. The V gene end was trimmed by 2 bases and the J gene end by 7 bases; junction bases not matched to a gene: 4. The CDR3 consists of 13 residues. Germline CDR1 and CDR2: SGHKS and YYEKEE (reference sequence).